This TCR beta chain was recovered during a study of cytomegalovirus exposure and HLA in healthy donors. Turning to the study itself: The Caucasian-associated ancestry cluster contained about 80% of the roughly 400 genotyped donors.

The CDR3 is 14 residues long. V lost 4 bases to trimming and J lost 4 bases, with 12 bases between them. Germline-derived CDR1 and CDR2 are SGHNT and YYREEE (reference sequence). Sampled while nominally healthy, donors likely had unrecorded immune exposures. The PCR ran on 60 Vbeta and 13 Jbeta primers. Sequenced by immunoSEQ multiplex PCR; TCRdb stores in-frame clones only, minus some. Its table records 95,000 to 150,000 clones. This chain links TRBV5-4 with TRBJ2-1; perhaps TRBD1 as D (5 bases). The sequencing input was PBMCs. The sequence was obtained from a man aged 35-49 years in good health and CMV-seronegative. The DNA of the CDR3 is TGTGCCAGCAGCAGCACAGGATTTTACAATGAGCAGTTCTTC. Amino acids: CASSSTGFYNEQFF.